This TCR beta chain is drawn from a study of blood T cells in healthy people across ages. In regard to this clonotype: This likely comes from a read error, as the CDR3 has no conserved phenylalanine or tryptophan at its end.

Germline V lookup: CDR1 SGHTA, CDR2 FQGNSA. The length of the CDR3 is 14 residues. Trimming pared 1 base from V and 3 bases from J, leaving 7 bases between. Per-sample yields of isolated PBMCs were at least 6 million. Then a second PCR, running about 7 to 11 cycles, was carried out with a sample-barcoded 5' primer and a J-beta primer mix. MiXCR was run by TCRdb on the 5' RACE reads, yielding one entry per CDR3 protein. The repertoire includes around 1,000,000 distinct CDR3 sequences, around two fifths of them detected once, and 10% to 15% sits in the top ten. The TCR comes from a man aged 18 to 30 in good health. Input material: blood. The chain links TRBV7-2 to TRBJ2-4; no clear D. CDR3: CASSLVGIKNIQYI. The CDR3, as DNA: TGTGCCAGCAGCTTAGTGGGGATCAAAAACATTCAGTACATC.